Each of the 25 T cell receptor beta chains below was sequenced from the same sample in a study of cytomegalovirus exposure and HLA in healthy donors listed by TCRdb under 2017. The receptor library was made with the immunoSEQ multiplex PCR assay. A mixture of 60 forward primers for TCR Vbeta segments and 13 reverse primers for TCR Jbeta segments was used in the multiplex PCR. TCRdb provides this immuneACCESS table in a form limited to in-frame rearrangements. Some clones are lacking; in checked studies, under half of them reflect an unresolved V gene, and why the rest are absent is not known. The sample table holds more than 95,000 clones, of which about 80% were seen once. The ten largest clonotypes hold 3.6% of the sample. What was sequenced was PBMCs. Receptor source: a woman in her thirties or forties in good health and CMV-seropositive.

J is TRBJ1-1 and V is TRBV4-1; D not certain. V was pared by 6 bases and J by 1 base, with 15 bases between. Germline V lookup: CDR1 MGHRA, CDR2 YSYEKL. The CDR3 has 15 amino acids. The CDR3 bases are TGCGCCAGCAGTAATTTGAGGCGCAAGAACACTGAAGCTTTCTTT. Translation gives CASSNLRRKNTEAFF.

The chain links TRBV1 to TRBJ1-2; no check of the table's D call, TRBD1, against the DNA was made. TRBV1 is listed as a pseudogene. This CDR3 contains 17 residues. CDR3 in DNA: TGCACCAGCAGCCAAGATCAGAGGGACAGGGAAAACTATGGCTACACCTTC. It is translated as CTSSQDQRDRENYGYTF.

The genes are TRBV30 and TRBJ2-3, with a tentative D call TRBD2 (6 bases). Germline V CDR1 and CDR2: GTSNPN, SVGIG (reference sequence). The V and J ends lost 8 bases and 5 bases respectively, with 17 bases between them. The CDR3 is 13 amino acids. The DNA of the CDR3 is TGTGCCGCGATCGGGAGTTGGGAAGATACGCAGTATTTT. The encoded protein is CAAIGSWEDTQYF.

The chain joins TRBV12-2 to TRBJ2-5; TRBD2, the table's D call, was not compared with the DNA. The closer fit of TRBJ2-7 to the DNA end suggests the J call may be wrong. TRBV12-2 is described as a pseudogene. CDR3 length equals 12 residues. CDR3 region: CASRLLPYEQYF. The CDR3 region has the DNA TGTGCAAGTCGCTTACTCCCTTACGAGCAGTACTTC.

In nucleotides, the CDR3 is TGTGCCAGCACCCCACTAGCGACGGAGCAGTACTTC. Its protein product is CASTPLATEQYF. The chain carries TRBV2 and TRBJ2-7; 7 nucleotides line up with TRBD2. The junction had 7 bases not matched to a gene; V was cut back by 7 bases and J by 7 bases. The CDR3 consists of 12 residues. From germline, CDR1 is SNHLY and CDR2 FYNNEI. The whole variable domain, remainder taken from reference TRBV2 and TRBJ2-7, is EPEVTQTPSHQVTQMGQEVILRCVPISNHLYFYWYRQILGQKVEFLVSFYNNEISEKSEIFDDQFSVERPDGSNFTLKIRSTKLEDSAMYFCASTPLATEQYFGPGTRLTVT.

The CDR3 is CASSLGADTIQYF. The CDR3 DNA is TGTGCCAGCAGCTTAGGGGCAGATACCATTCAGTACTTC. J is TRBJ2-4 and V is TRBV7-9; no definite D call. V was shortened by 1 base and J by 9 bases, with 10 bases between the two germline ends. CDR1 SEHNR and CDR2 FQNEAQ come from the germline V gene (reference sequence). The CDR3 has 13 residues.

This clone was detected a few times. V is TRBV7-3 and J is TRBJ2-7; D is ambiguous. CDR3 size: 14 residues. V lost 5 bases and J 6 bases, leaving 17 bases between the germline ends. Germline CDR1 and CDR2: SGHTA and FQGTGA. The CDR3 coding sequence is TGTGCCAGCAGCCCCATGGGTGGTCCAGGCGAGCAGTACTTC. It is translated as CASSPMGGPGEQYF.

This CDR3 reads CASSVERGLGEQFF. CDR3 in DNA: TGTGCCAGCAGCGTAGAGAGGGGGCTAGGTGAGCAGTTCTTC. The chain uses TRBV9 and TRBJ2-1, with 7 bases identical to TRBD1. The CDR3 is made up of 14 amino acids. V lost 0 bases, J lost 9 bases, and 6 bases stayed unmatched. Germline V gene lookup returns CDR1 SGDLS and CDR2 YYNGEE.

The chain uses TRBV2 and TRBJ2-1; 9 nucleotides match TRBD2. The CDR3 loop spans 15 amino acids. CDR1 is SNHLY, CDR2 FYNNEI, per germline. V lost 6 bases to trimming and J lost 3 bases; unmatched junction nucleotides: 6. The CDR3 here is CASRTSGAFYNEQFF. The CDR3 DNA is TGTGCCAGCAGGACTAGCGGAGCGTTCTACAATGAGCAGTTCTTC.

The chain employs TRBV6-5 and TRBJ1-2, with TRBD1 matching 7 bases. Germline V gives CDR1 MNHEY, CDR2 SVGAGI. The CDR3 is 14 amino acids. V gave up 0 bases and J gave up 7 bases; unmatched junction bases: 5. The DNA of the CDR3 is TGTGCCAGCAGTTACTCGACAGGGTATCTTGGCTACACCTTC. Protein product: CASSYSTGYLGYTF.

This chain uses TRBV28 with TRBJ2-1, with 8 bases fitting TRBD2. Unmatched junction bases numbered 8, after V lost 5 bases and J lost 8 bases. The CDR3 spans 14 residues. Per the germline V gene, CDR1 is MDHEN and CDR2 is SYDVKM. CDR3 residues: CASSPTAGVDEQFF. Written as DNA, the CDR3 is TGTGCCAGCAGTCCCACAGCGGGAGTGGATGAGCAGTTCTTC.

The chain uses TRBV4-1 and TRBJ2-2, with a tentative D call TRBD2 (6 bases). CDR1 and CDR2 (germline): MGHRA, YSYEKL. The CDR3 extends over 16 amino acids. Between the trimmed V and J ends, which lost 3 bases and 2 bases, there was a span of 13 bases. CDR3 loop: CASSHSGTANTGELFF. For the CDR3, the DNA is TGCGCCAGCAGCCATTCCGGGACTGCTAACACCGGGGAGCTGTTTTTT.

The rearrangement joins TRBV4-1 to TRBJ1-1; weak D call: TRBD1 (6 bases). There are 16 residues in the CDR3. Trimming took 1 base from V and 2 from J, leaving 14 bases between them. Germline V gene sequence: CDR1 MGHRA, CDR2 YSYEKL. The DNA for the CDR3 is TGCGCCAGCAGCCAAGTTATTTTAGGGGGTAACACTGAAGCTTTCTTT. It encodes CASSQVILGGNTEAFF.

The V and J genes are TRBV6-1 and TRBJ2-1; the match to TRBD2 covers 12 bases. V dropped 7 bases and J dropped 5; count of bases not matched to a gene: 6. This CDR3 contains 15 residues. CDR1 and CDR2 (germline): MNHNS, SASEGT. CDR3 sequence (DNA): TGTGCCAGCACCAGACTAGCGGGAGCAAACAATGAGCAGTTCTTC. Translation: CASTRLAGANNEQFF.

This rearrangement joins TRBV2 to TRBJ1-2; D is unclear. The CDR3 is 14 amino acids. V lost 3 bases, J lost 3 bases, and 11 bases lay in between. The germline CDR1 and CDR2 sequences are SNHLY and FYNNEI. CDR3 in amino acids: CASSDGWHDYGYTF. In DNA form, the CDR3 reads TGTGCCAGCAGTGACGGGTGGCACGACTATGGCTACACCTTC. Full variable domain (remainder filled in from reference TRBV2 and TRBJ1-2): EPEVTQTPSHQVTQMGQEVILRCVPISNHLYFYWYRQILGQKVEFLVSFYNNEISEKSEIFDDQFSVERPDGSNFTLKIRSTKLEDSAMYFCASSDGWHDYGYTFGSGTRLTVV.

The rearrangement joins TRBV5-1 to TRBJ1-1; D remains unclear. The germline V gene has CDR1 SGHRS and CDR2 YFSETQ. V was trimmed by 0 bases and J by 0 bases, leaving 3 bases between them. This CDR3 spans 13 amino acids. Here the CDR3 reads CASSLELNTEAFF. CDR3 nucleotides: TGCGCCAGCAGCTTGGAGCTGAACACTGAAGCTTTCTTT.

V gene TRBV5-6 combines with J gene TRBJ2-1; TRBD2 matches at 9 bases. The CDR3 consists of 16 residues. V was pared by 0 bases and J by 5 bases, with 6 bases of the junction left unmatched. The germline CDR1 and CDR2 sequences are SGHDT and YYEEEE. The chain's CDR3 is CASSLAGGRADNEQFF. The DNA of the CDR3 is TGTGCCAGCAGCTTGGCCGGCGGGAGGGCCGACAATGAGCAGTTCTTC.

V usage is TRBV4-1 and J usage is TRBJ2-1, with 9 positions matching TRBD2. Germline V gene sequence: CDR1 MGHRA, CDR2 YSYEKL. The CDR3 length is 16 residues. Trimming took 3 bases from V and 3 from J; bases not matched to a gene: 6. The CDR3 here is CASSQVAGVYYNEQFF. For the CDR3, the DNA is TGCGCCAGCAGCCAGGTAGCGGGAGTCTACTACAATGAGCAGTTCTTC.

The genes are TRBV2 and TRBJ2-2; D uncertain. The CDR3 has 15 residues. Between the trimmed V and J ends, which lost 4 bases and 2 bases, there was a span of 11 bases. Germline loops: CDR1 SNHLY, CDR2 FYNNEI. CDR3 region: CASSGSMSNTGELFF. CDR3 DNA: TGTGCCAGCAGTGGGTCTATGTCCAACACCGGGGAGCTGTTTTTT. Full variable domain (missing parts from reference TRBV2 and TRBJ2-2): EPEVTQTPSHQVTQMGQEVILRCVPISNHLYFYWYRQILGQKVEFLVSFYNNEISEKSEIFDDQFSVERPDGSNFTLKIRSTKLEDSAMYFCASSGSMSNTGELFFGEGSRLTVL.

The rearrangement uses TRBV19 and TRBJ2-2; weak D call: TRBD2 (6 bases). The CDR3 extends over 16 amino acids. Germline V gene sequence: CDR1 LNHDA, CDR2 SQIVND (reference sequence). Trimming took off 5 bases at V and 7 bases at J, with 20 bases between the two ends. CDR3 protein: CASSELKREIDGELFF. In DNA form, the CDR3 reads TGTGCCAGTAGTGAACTAAAACGGGAGATTGACGGGGAGCTGTTTTTT. Variable domain in full (rest from reference TRBV19 and TRBJ2-2): DGGITQSPKYLFRKEGQNVTLSCEQNLNHDAMYWYRQDPGQGLRLIYYSQIVNDFQKGDIAEGYSVSREKKESFPLTVTSAQKNPTAFYLCASSELKREIDGELFFGEGSRLTVL.

This clone has just one count. The gene calls are TRBV29-1 and TRBJ2-3, with D unclear. Germline-derived CDR1 and CDR2 are SQVTM and ANQGSEA. The CDR3 sequence is 14 residues long. V lost 5 bases to trimming and J lost 0 bases, with 12 bases between them. This chain's CDR3 is CSVSGGTSTDTQYF. CDR3 bases: TGCAGCGTTTCCGGCGGTACTAGCACAGATACGCAGTATTTT.

The chain joins TRBV28 to TRBJ2-4, with 10 bases aligning to TRBD1. V shed 6 bases and J 8 bases; nucleotides not matched to a gene: 10. This CDR3 comprises 15 residues. The germline V gene has CDR1 MDHEN and CDR2 SYDVKM. The CDR3 bases are TGTGCCAGCAGCCCCGGGACAGGGGAGTGGGACATTCAGTACTTC. As protein: CASSPGTGEWDIQYF.

The rearrangement uses TRBV29-1 and TRBJ2-5, with 7 bases that match TRBD1. The CDR3 is 14 residues long. The V and J ends lost 3 bases and 5 bases, in that order; junction bases with no gene match: 9. The germline V gene encodes CDR1 SQVTM and CDR2 ANQGSEA. CDR3 DNA: TGCAGCGTTGATACTCAGGGGGTGGGGGAGACCCAGTACTTC. Residues: CSVDTQGVGETQYF.

This chain links TRBV7-9 with TRBJ1-1; D remains unclear. Between the trimmed V and J ends, which lost 0 bases and 5 bases, there was a span of 7 bases. The CDR3 extends over 13 amino acids. Germline V CDR1 and CDR2: SEHNR, FQNEAQ (reference sequence). The CDR3 loop reads CASSLAGETEAFF. The CDR3 bases are TGTGCCAGCAGCTTAGCCGGGGAAACTGAAGCTTTCTTT.

This clone has just one count. The chain employs TRBV5-1 and TRBJ1-1, with 8 bases matching TRBD1. This CDR3 is 15 amino acids long. Losses at the gene ends were 4 bases for V and 0 bases for J; bases not matched to a gene: 5. CDR1 and CDR2 from the germline V gene are SGHRS and YFSETQ. In nucleotides, the CDR3 is TGCGCCAGCAGCGCGGACAGGGTACTGAACACTGAAGCTTTCTTT. Translation: CASSADRVLNTEAFF.